Following are 32 T cell receptor beta chains from one sample sequenced in a study of T cell changes during pregnancy in multiple sclerosis (dated by TCRdb to between 2018 and 2020). Receptor amplification or capture employed the immunoSEQ multiplex PCR assay. TCRdb's version of the immuneACCESS table is confined to in-frame rearrangements and falls short of the full clone set. An unresolved V gene accounts for under half of the shortfall where checked; the remainder is of unknown origin. The sample yields roughly 26,000 clones; 89% were counted once. Of the sample, roughly 17% is held by the ten largest clones. Sequencing was performed on CD8+ T cells from peripheral blood mononuclear cells, taken in the second trimester of pregnancy. The receptors were sampled from a female donor with multiple sclerosis, enrolled in a pregnancy study.

The chain links TRBV13 to TRBJ1-1; 12 bases align to TRBD1. Germline V gives CDR1 PRHDT, CDR2 FYEKMQ (reference sequence). The CDR3 is 14 amino acids. V shed 5 bases, J shed 10 bases, and the junction held 8 bases outside the gene matches. Written as DNA, the CDR3 is TGTGCCAGCAGCCTGGGACAGGGGGCAATCACAGCTTTCTTT. As protein: CASSLGQGAITAFF.

V gene TRBV5-6 combines with J gene TRBJ2-2; TRBD2 matches 7 bases. The V gene's germline CDR1 is SGHDT and CDR2 YYEEEE. Losses at the gene ends were 0 bases for V and 6 bases for J; bases not matched to a gene: 8. CDR3 length: 16 amino acids. CDR3 DNA sequence: TGTGCCAGCAGCTTGGGGAGCGGGGTTAGGGCCGGGGAGCTGTTTTTT. Protein sequence: CASSLGSGVRAGELFF.

The count of this clone is one. This chain connects TRBV2 to TRBJ1-2; 9 nucleotides agree with TRBD1. V lost 10 bases and J lost 6; bases outside the gene matches: 3. CDR1 and CDR2 (germline): SNHLY, FYNNEI. The CDR3 length is 11 residues. CDR3 in DNA: TGTGCCACACAGGGGGCGAATGGCTACACCTTC. It codes for CATQGANGYTF.

This chain links TRBV7-8 with TRBJ2-1; 13 positions agree with TRBD2. CDR3 length: 18 amino acids. Germline CDR1 is SGHVS and CDR2 is FQNEAQ. V shed 5 bases, J shed 2 bases, and the junction held 9 bases outside the gene matches. CDR3 residues: CASSLGTSGAFTYNEQFF. The DNA of the CDR3 is TGTGCCAGCAGCCTCGGGACTAGCGGGGCTTTTACCTACAATGAGCAGTTCTTC.

The chain employs TRBV19 and TRBJ1-1, with D possibly being TRBD1 (5 bases). Trimming shortened V by 1 base and J by 4 bases, and 16 bases separated the two germline ends. Germline CDR1 and CDR2: LNHDA and SQIVND (reference sequence). This CDR3 comprises 16 residues. The CDR3 sequence: CASSIGGRGSGTEAFF. The CDR3 bases are TGTGCCAGTAGTATAGGCGGGAGGGGAAGTGGCACTGAAGCTTTCTTT. The whole variable domain, remainder taken from reference TRBV19 and TRBJ1-1, is DGGITQSPKYLFRKEGQNVTLSCEQNLNHDAMYWYRQDPGQGLRLIYYSQIVNDFQKGDIAEGYSVSREKKESFPLTVTSAQKNPTAFYLCASSIGGRGSGTEAFFGQGTRLTVV.

The rearrangement joins TRBV6-5 to TRBJ2-1; D is uncertain. The CDR3 is made up of 13 amino acids. Trimming took off 0 bases at V and 8 bases at J, with 8 bases between the two ends. CDR1 is MNHEY and CDR2 is SVGAGI in the germline V gene. The CDR3 sequence: CASSYSRRDEQFF. In DNA, the CDR3 is TGTGCCAGCAGTTACTCGCGTCGGGATGAGCAGTTCTTC.

V is TRBV5-1 and J is TRBJ2-5; D is ambiguous. Germline V gene lookup returns CDR1 SGHRS and CDR2 YFSETQ. V was shortened by 0 bases and J by 5 bases, with 23 bases between the two germline ends. CDR3 length: 18 amino acids. The CDR3 DNA is TGCGCCAGCAGCTTGGCCCCTATAGTAAATGTGATCGGTGAGACCCAGTACTTC. Protein product: CASSLAPIVNVIGETQYF.

The gene calls are TRBV5-6 and TRBJ1-1; unclear D gene. Germline loops: CDR1 SGHDT, CDR2 YYEEEE. This CDR3 is 15 amino acids long. The germline V and J ends were trimmed by 4 bases and 5 bases, with 18 bases remaining between them. CDR3 sequence: CASSHGGGVRTEAFF. CDR3 bases: TGTGCCAGCAGCCACGGAGGTGGGGTTCGGACTGAAGCTTTCTTT.

This clone was detected only a few times. The V call is TRBV6-1, the J call TRBJ1-2; the match to TRBD1 covers 7 bases. Per germline, CDR1 MNHNS and CDR2 SASEGT. CDR3 length equals 12 residues. J lost 8 bases, V lost 1 base, and 1 base had no gene match. CDR3 sequence: CASSEGQGGYTF. CDR3 nucleotides: TGTGCCAGCAGTGAAGGACAGGGAGGCTACACCTTC.

V and J are TRBV18 and TRBJ1-4; perhaps TRBD1 as D (6 bases). Germline V gene lookup returns CDR1 KGHSH and CDR2 LQKENI. Trimming left V 2 bases short and J 7 bases short, with 17 bases between. This CDR3 spans 16 amino acids. The CDR3 sequence: CASSPETSFRGEKLFF. The CDR3 bases are TGTGCCAGCTCACCAGAGACCTCCTTCAGGGGTGAAAAACTGTTTTTT.

V gene TRBV7-6 combines with J gene TRBJ1-2; the match to TRBD1 covers 7 bases. The CDR3 is made up of 14 amino acids. V shed 2 bases and J 6 bases; nucleotides not matched to a gene: 6. CDR1 is SGHVS, CDR2 FNYEAQ, per germline. CDR3 in amino acids: CASSLRQGGHGYTF. CDR3 nucleotides: TGTGCCAGCAGCTTAAGGCAGGGGGGTCATGGCTACACCTTC.

The chain employs TRBV5-5 and TRBJ1-4; 8 bases are a match to TRBD1. Germline values: CDR1 SGHKS, CDR2 YYEKEE (reference sequence). J gave up 7 bases and V 1 base, and 12 bases lay outside the gene matches. The CDR3 runs to 17 residues. DNA of the CDR3: TGTGCCAGCAGCTTGTCAAGACAGGGGCTTCATCGTGAAAAACTGTTTTTT. Its translation is CASSLSRQGLHREKLFF.

The V call is TRBV2, the J call TRBJ1-1; D might be TRBD1 (5 bases). V was trimmed by 6 bases and J by 1 base, leaving 9 bases between them. The CDR3 loop spans 13 amino acids. CDR1 and CDR2 (germline): SNHLY, FYNNEI. The CDR3 nucleotides read TGTGCCAGCAGGCGGGGCTCGAACACTGAAGCTTTCTTT. Amino acid sequence: CASRRGSNTEAFF.

The V and J genes are TRBV6-4 and TRBJ2-2; D remains unclear. Trimming stripped 7 bases from V and 0 bases from J, with 18 bases between. The CDR3 sequence is 17 residues long. CDR1 is MRHNA, CDR2 SNTAGT, per germline. CDR3 coding DNA: TGTGCCAGCAAGATAAGGCGGAACAAACCGAACACCGGGGAGCTGTTTTTT. This translates into CASKIRRNKPNTGELFF.

The rearrangement uses TRBV29-1 and TRBJ1-2; D call uncertain. V lost 7 bases and J lost 0, with 6 bases in between. Germline CDR1 reads SQVTM; CDR2 reads ANQGSEA. The CDR3 sequence is 11 residues long. CDR3 amino acids: CSAGPNYGYTF. CDR3 in DNA: TGCAGCGCAGGCCCTAACTATGGCTACACCTTC.

This sequence joins TRBV7-9 and TRBJ2-7; 8 bases agree with TRBD1. Looked up from germline, CDR1 is SEHNR and CDR2 is FQNEAQ (reference sequence). The V gene end was trimmed by 5 bases and the J gene end by 0 bases; junction bases not matched to a gene: 3. This CDR3 is built from 14 residues. Written as DNA, the CDR3 is TGTGCCAGCAGCCCCGACAGGGGCTCCTACGAGCAGTACTTC. Its translation: CASSPDRGSYEQYF.

This sequence joins TRBV5-1 and TRBJ1-2; the D is unclear. CDR3 size: 14 residues. The V gene lost 0 bases and the J gene lost 0 bases, with 6 bases spanning the gap. Per the germline V gene, CDR1 is SGHRS and CDR2 is YFSETQ. CDR3 nucleotide sequence: TGCGCCAGCAGCTTGGGAGACACTAACTATGGCTACACCTTC. Protein product: CASSLGDTNYGYTF.

The chain couples TRBV28 to TRBJ2-5; possible D gene TRBD1, 6 bases. Trimming removed 4 bases from V and 5 bases from J, with 17 bases in between. Germline CDR1 is MDHEN and CDR2 is SYDVKM. The CDR3 consists of 15 residues. CDR3 residues: CASSSGEVFGETQYF. DNA of the CDR3: TGTGCCAGCAGTTCAGGGGAAGTCTTTGGGGAGACCCAGTACTTC.

J is TRBJ1-4 and V is TRBV7-9; D is possibly TRBD1 (6 bases). Germline CDR1 reads SEHNR; CDR2 reads FQNEAQ (reference sequence). The V and J ends lost 7 bases and 7 bases respectively, with 10 bases between them. This CDR3 region has 12 residues. The CDR3 DNA reads TGTGCCAGCAACGAGGGGGTTGAAAAACTGTTTTTT. This encodes CASNEGVEKLFF.

This clone has at least ten counts. The gene calls are TRBV7-8 and TRBJ2-7; 12 bases are shared with TRBD1. The germline gives CDR1 SGHVS, CDR2 FQNEAQ. CDR3 size: 15 residues. V lost 5 bases, J lost 5 bases, and 7 bases stayed unmatched. The CDR3, as DNA: TGTGCCAGCAGCCCTAGGGGGACAGGGGGCGACGAGCAGTACTTC. Amino acid sequence: CASSPRGTGGDEQYF. Complete variable domain (other parts from reference TRBV7-8 and TRBJ2-7): GAGVSQSPRYKVAKRGQDVALRCDPISGHVSLFWYQQALGQGPEFLTYFQNEAQLDKSGLPSDRFFAERPEGSVSTLKIQRTQQEDSAVYLCASSPRGTGGDEQYFGPGTRLTVT.

The genes are TRBV7-9 and TRBJ2-5; 8 bases fit TRBD2. The CDR3 extends over 14 amino acids. Germline V gene lookup returns CDR1 SEHNR and CDR2 FQNEAQ (reference sequence). Unmatched junction bases numbered 1, after V lost 0 bases and J lost 4 bases. CDR3 sequence (DNA): TGTGCCAGCAGCTTAGCCGGGGGGGGAGAGACCCAGTACTTC. This translates into CASSLAGGGETQYF.

The chain couples TRBV2 to TRBJ1-2; 9 bases agree with TRBD1. Unmatched junction bases numbered 1, after V lost 5 bases and J lost 0 bases. The germline gives CDR1 SNHLY, CDR2 FYNNEI. There are 14 residues in the CDR3. The CDR3 loop reads CASSWDRANYGYTF. The CDR3 DNA reads TGTGCCAGCAGTTGGGACAGGGCTAACTATGGCTACACCTTC.

The gene calls are TRBV7-9 and TRBJ2-2; TRBD2 matches at 13 bases. The CDR3 is made up of 15 amino acids. Germline loops: CDR1 SEHNR, CDR2 FQNEAQ (reference sequence). V was clipped by 8 bases and J by 4 bases; unmatched bases: 4. The DNA of the CDR3 is TGTGCCAGCCGGACTAGCGGGAGTAGCACCGGGGAGCTGTTTTTT. Translating it yields CASRTSGSSTGELFF. Combining the CDR3 with reference TRBV7-9 and TRBJ2-2 gives the whole variable domain DTGVSQNPRHKITKRGQNVTFRCDPISEHNRLYWYRQTLGQGPEFLTYFQNEAQLEKSRLLSDRFSAERPKGSFSTLEIQRTEQGDSAMYLCASRTSGSSTGELFFGEGSRLTVL.

The chain employs TRBV7-9 and TRBJ1-5; no firm D call. The CDR3 sequence is 12 residues long. Germline V CDR1 and CDR2: SEHNR, FQNEAQ (reference sequence). Trimming cost V 5 bases and J 7 bases, with 9 bases left between them. The CDR3 region has the DNA TGTGCCAGCAGCCTCCTAACCCAGCCCCAGCATTTT. Encoded protein: CASSLLTQPQHF.

The rearrangement uses TRBV6-5 and TRBJ1-3; D is undetermined. The germline gives CDR1 MNHEY, CDR2 SVGAGI. CDR3 size: 16 residues. The V end lost 2 bases, the J end lost 0 bases, and 11 bases lay between the germline ends. For the CDR3, the DNA is TGTGCCAGCAGTTACCGCGGCACCGACTCTGGAAACACCATATATTTT. This sequence encodes CASSYRGTDSGNTIYF.

This clone was seen a single time. The V and J genes are TRBV11-3 and TRBJ2-1, with D maybe TRBD1 (5 bases). CDR3 length: 16 residues. V was pared by 5 bases and J by 4 bases, with 18 bases between. Germline values: CDR1 SGHNT, CDR2 YENEEA. The CDR3, as DNA: TGTGCCAGCAGCCCCGAAAGGGGAAAGGGGTACAATGAGCAGTTCTTC. Its translation: CASSPERGKGYNEQFF. The full variable domain, in which reference TRBV11-3 and TRBJ2-1 provide the parts outside the CDR3, is EAGVVQSPRYKIIEKKQPVAFWCNPISGHNTLYWYLQNLGQGPELLIRYENEEAVDDSQLPKDRFSAERLKGVDSTLKIQPAELGDSAVYLCASSPERGKGYNEQFFGPGTRLTVL.

The chain combines TRBV7-2 with TRBJ2-1; 11 bases align to TRBD2. V was clipped by 3 bases and J by 4 bases; unmatched bases: 5. Germline V lookup: CDR1 SGHTA, CDR2 FQGNSA. The CDR3 extends over 16 amino acids. In nucleotides, the CDR3 is TGTGCCAGCAGCTTTAGCGGGAGGGCCGGGTACAATGAGCAGTTCTTC. Translating it yields CASSFSGRAGYNEQFF.

The V gene is TRBV5-3, the J gene TRBJ2-2, with 15 nucleotides matching TRBD2. TRBV5-3 is reported as an ORF; its role is uncertain. The CDR3 has 17 residues. The ends lost 4 bases at V and 4 bases at J; junction bases unmatched: 5. The CDR3 loop is CARSRGLAGGGTGELFF. The CDR3 DNA reads TGTGCCAGAAGCCGAGGACTAGCGGGAGGGGGCACCGGGGAGCTGTTTTTT.

The chain combines TRBV28 with TRBJ1-5; 7 nucleotides align to TRBD1. Germline-derived CDR1 and CDR2 are MDHEN and SYDVKM. V was pared by 6 bases and J by 5 bases, with 7 bases of the junction left unmatched. This CDR3 is built from 14 residues. Here the CDR3 reads CASRQGIMDQPQHF. CDR3 DNA sequence: TGTGCCAGCAGACAGGGGATAATGGATCAGCCCCAGCATTTT.

This chain joins TRBV6-1 and TRBJ1-2; TRBD1 matches 7 bases. The CDR3 extends over 11 amino acids. V dropped 6 bases and J dropped 10; count of bases not matched to a gene: 5. Per the germline V gene, CDR1 is MNHNS and CDR2 is SASEGT. The CDR3 is CASRTGLAYTF. The CDR3 nucleotides read TGTGCCAGCAGGACAGGGCTCGCCTACACCTTC.

V and J are TRBV15 and TRBJ1-1; maybe TRBD1 (5 bases). CDR3 length equals 12 residues. Per the germline V gene, CDR1 is LNHNV and CDR2 is YYDKDF (reference sequence). Trimming took off 11 bases at V and 1 base at J, with 11 bases between the two ends. The CDR3: CASRQWNTEAFF. CDR3 nucleotide sequence: TGTGCCTCCCGACAGTGGAACACTGAAGCTTTCTTT.

The chain couples TRBV5-1 to TRBJ1-1, with a tentative D call TRBD1 (5 bases). CDR1 and CDR2 (germline): SGHRS, YFSETQ. The CDR3 has 14 residues. The germline V and J ends were trimmed by 4 bases and 5 bases, with 15 bases remaining between them. The CDR3 bases are TGCGCCAGCAGCAAAAGGGGTGTGGGTACTGAAGCTTTCTTT. This encodes CASSKRGVGTEAFF.